This entry features one T cell receptor beta chain sequence. The target antigen is unknown. The length of the CDR3 is 13 residues. The germline CDR1 and CDR2 sequences are KGHSH and LQKENI. The material for each subset, its genomic DNA, was split evenly across several immunoSEQ plates. For sorted subsets, approximately 200 ng DNA per replicate equaled around 30,000 T cell genomes. Assay: immunoSEQ multiplex PCR; the TCRdb copy retains only in-frame clones and omits some. The table records 850,000 to 1,100,000 clones, around three quarters of them present only once. The entry originates in a study of shared clonotypes between healthy human individuals. Whole-study findings and limits: Among a handful of donors, approximately 5.4% of naive CD4 clonotypes were found in common.

All donors qualified as healthy HIV-negative adults and had experienced no recent acute infections or vaccinations. This TCR derives from a young man in good health. Some clones in this sample may be carry-over from other donors' samples. V gene TRBV18 combines with J gene TRBJ2-5; no clear D gene. The J call may not be correct, given that the DNA end is closer to TRBJ2-7. The sequenced sample consisted of memory CD4+ T cells from PBMCs. Subset in this sample: CD45RA-negative fraction. CDR3 nucleotides: TGTGCCAGCTCGCGAGCTGATGACCGCGAGCAGTACTTC. It is translated as CASSRADDREQYF.